This note documents a single T cell receptor beta chain sequence. CDR3 length: 13 residues. Trimming took 4 bases from V and 3 from J, leaving 9 bases between them. Germline values: CDR1 MNHNS, CDR2 SASEGT. The source of the sample is a study of OX40 agonist ivuxolimab in advanced cancers. Method: immunoSEQ multiplex PCR; TCRdb's copy keeps in-frame clones and lacks some. The sample gives approximately 59,000 clones, over 80% of which show up once; more than 3% is in the top ten. The chain uses TRBV6-1 and TRBJ1-1, with TRBD1 as a possible D gene (5 bases). The receptor was derived from an adult with an advanced solid tumor such as melanoma, head and neck, liver or kidney cancer. The material sequenced was CD4+ or CD8+ T cells sorted from blood, taken in a trial of the OX40 agonist ivuxolimab. In DNA form, the CDR3 reads TGTGCCAGCAGTGCAGGGAAAGACACTGAAGCTTTCTTT. Its protein is CASSAGKDTEAFF.